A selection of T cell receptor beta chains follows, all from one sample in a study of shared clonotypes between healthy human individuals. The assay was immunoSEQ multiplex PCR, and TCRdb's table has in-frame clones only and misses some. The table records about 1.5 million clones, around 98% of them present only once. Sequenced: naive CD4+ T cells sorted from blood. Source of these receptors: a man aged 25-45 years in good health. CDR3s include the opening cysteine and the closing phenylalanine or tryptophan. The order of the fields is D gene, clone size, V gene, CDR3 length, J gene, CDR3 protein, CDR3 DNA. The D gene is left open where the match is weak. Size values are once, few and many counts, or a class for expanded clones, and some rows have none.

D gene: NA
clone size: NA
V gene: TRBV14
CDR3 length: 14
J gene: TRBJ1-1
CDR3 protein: CASSPTGVKAEAFF
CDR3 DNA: TGTGCCAGCAGCCCCACGGGGGTTAAAGCTGAAGCTTTCTTT

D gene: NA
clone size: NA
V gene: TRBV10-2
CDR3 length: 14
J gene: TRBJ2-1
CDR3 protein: CASSSDLGYNEQFF
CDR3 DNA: TGCGCCAGCAGTAGCGATTTGGGATACAATGAGCAGTTCTTC

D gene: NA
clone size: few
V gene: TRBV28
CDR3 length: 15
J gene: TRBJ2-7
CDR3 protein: CASSSTASVAYEQYF
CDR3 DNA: TGTGCCAGCAGTTCAACCGCTAGCGTCGCCTACGAGCAGTACTTC

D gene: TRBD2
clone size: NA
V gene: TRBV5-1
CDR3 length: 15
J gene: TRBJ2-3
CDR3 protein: CASSSTSDSTDTQYF
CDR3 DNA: TGCGCCAGCAGCTCAACTAGCGACAGCACAGATACGCAGTATTTT

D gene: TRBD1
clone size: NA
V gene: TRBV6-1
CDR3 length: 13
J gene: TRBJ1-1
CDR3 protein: CASSFWDSTEAFF
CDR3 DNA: TGTGCCAGCAGTTTTTGGGACAGCACTGAAGCTTTCTTT

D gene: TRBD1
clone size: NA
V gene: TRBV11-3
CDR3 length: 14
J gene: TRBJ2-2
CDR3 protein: CASSFAGGTGELFF
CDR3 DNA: TGTGCCAGCAGCTTTGCAGGGGGCACCGGGGAGCTGTTTTTT

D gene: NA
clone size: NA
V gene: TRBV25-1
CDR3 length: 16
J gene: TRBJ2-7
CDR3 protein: CASSEMGDIAPYEQYF
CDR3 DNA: TGTGCCAGCAGTGAAATGGGAGACATTGCCCCCTACGAGCAGTACTTC

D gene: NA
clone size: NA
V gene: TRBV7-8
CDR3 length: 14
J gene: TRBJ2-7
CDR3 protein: CASSLALLIYEQYF
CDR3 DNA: TGTGCCAGCAGCTTAGCCCTGTTAATCTACGAGCAGTACTTC

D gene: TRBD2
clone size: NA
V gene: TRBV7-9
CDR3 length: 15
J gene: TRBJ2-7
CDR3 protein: CASSLRLAGPYEQYF
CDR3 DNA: TGTGCCAGCAGCTTGAGACTAGCGGGCCCCTACGAGCAGTACTTC

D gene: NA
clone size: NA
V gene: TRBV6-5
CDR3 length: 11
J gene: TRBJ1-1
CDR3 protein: CASSPGNEAFF
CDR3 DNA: TGTGCCAGCAGCCCCGGGAACGAAGCTTTCTTT

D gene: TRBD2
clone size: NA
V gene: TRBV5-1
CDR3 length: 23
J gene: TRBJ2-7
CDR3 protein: CASSVTPREAGTSGSSSSYEQYF
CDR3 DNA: TGCGCCAGCTCTGTTACCCCACGAGAAGCAGGGACTAGCGGGAGTTCGAGCTCCTACGAGCAGTACTTC

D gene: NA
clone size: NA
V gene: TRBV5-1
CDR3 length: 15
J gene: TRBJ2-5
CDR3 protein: CASSLFGANRETQYF
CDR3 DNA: TGCGCCAGCAGCTTGTTTGGCGCCAACCGGGAGACCCAGTACTTC

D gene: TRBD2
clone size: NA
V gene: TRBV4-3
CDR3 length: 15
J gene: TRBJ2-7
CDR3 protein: CASSQDPGLASEQYF
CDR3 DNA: TGCGCCAGCAGCCAAGATCCGGGACTAGCGAGCGAGCAGTACTTC

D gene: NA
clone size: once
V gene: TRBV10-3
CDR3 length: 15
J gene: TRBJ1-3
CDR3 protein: CAISGQLSSGNTIYF
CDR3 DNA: TGTGCCATCAGTGGACAGTTGAGCTCTGGAAACACCATATATTTT

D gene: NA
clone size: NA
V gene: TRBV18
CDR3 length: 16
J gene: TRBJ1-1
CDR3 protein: CASSAALKGQNTEAFF
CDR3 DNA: TGTGCCAGCTCGGCCGCTTTGAAAGGACAGAACACTGAAGCTTTCTTT

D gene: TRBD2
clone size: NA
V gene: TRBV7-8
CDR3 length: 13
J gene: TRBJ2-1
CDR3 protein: CASSSKRELEQFF
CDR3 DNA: TGTGCCAGCAGCTCAAAGCGGGAGTTGGAGCAGTTCTTC

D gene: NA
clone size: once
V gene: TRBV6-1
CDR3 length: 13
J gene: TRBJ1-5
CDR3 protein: CASSGTQKRPQHF
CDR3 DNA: TGTGCCAGCAGTGGTACTCAAAAGAGGCCCCAGCATTTT

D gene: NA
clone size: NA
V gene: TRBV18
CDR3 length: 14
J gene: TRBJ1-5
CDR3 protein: CASSPGTGDQPQHF
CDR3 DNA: TGTGCCAGCTCACCAGGGACGGGAGATCAGCCCCAGCATTTT

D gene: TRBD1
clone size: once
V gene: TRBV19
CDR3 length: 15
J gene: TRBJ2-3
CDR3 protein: CASTKTGGETDTQYF
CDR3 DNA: TGTGCCAGTACCAAGACAGGGGGCGAGACAGATACGCAGTATTTT

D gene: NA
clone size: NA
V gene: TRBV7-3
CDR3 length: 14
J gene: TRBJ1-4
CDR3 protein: CASSLRLWHEKLFF
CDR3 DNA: TGTGCCAGCAGCTTAAGGCTCTGGCATGAAAAACTGTTTTTT

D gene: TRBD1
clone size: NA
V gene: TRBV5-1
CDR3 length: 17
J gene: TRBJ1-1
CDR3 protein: CASSAAGTATSNTEAFF
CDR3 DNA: TGCGCCAGCAGCGCGGCCGGGACAGCGACATCGAACACTGAAGCTTTCTTT

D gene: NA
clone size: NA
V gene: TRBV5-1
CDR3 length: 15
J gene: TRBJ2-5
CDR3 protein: CASSLVGGGQETQYF
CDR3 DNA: TGCGCCAGCAGCTTGGTCGGGGGAGGTCAAGAGACCCAGTACTTC

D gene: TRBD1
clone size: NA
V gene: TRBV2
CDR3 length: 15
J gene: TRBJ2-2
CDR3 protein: CASSPDRGIAGELFF
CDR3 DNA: TGTGCCAGCAGTCCGGACAGGGGCATCGCCGGGGAGCTGTTTTTT

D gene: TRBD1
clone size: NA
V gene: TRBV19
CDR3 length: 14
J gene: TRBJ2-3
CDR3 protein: CASSIFQGADTQYF
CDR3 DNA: TGTGCCAGTAGTATATTCCAGGGGGCAGATACGCAGTATTTT

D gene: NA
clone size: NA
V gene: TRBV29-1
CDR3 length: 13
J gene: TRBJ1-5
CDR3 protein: CSVARGIGQPQHF
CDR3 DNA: TGCAGCGTTGCCCGGGGAATCGGGCAGCCCCAGCATTTT

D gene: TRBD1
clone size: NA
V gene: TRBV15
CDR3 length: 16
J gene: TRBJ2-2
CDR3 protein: CATSLVGQGFPGELFF
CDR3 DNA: TGTGCCACCAGCCTTGTGGGACAGGGTTTTCCCGGGGAGCTGTTTTTT

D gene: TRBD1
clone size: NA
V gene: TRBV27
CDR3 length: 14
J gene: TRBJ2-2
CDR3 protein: CASTRDRNTGELFF
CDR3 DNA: TGTGCCAGCACCAGGGACAGGAACACCGGGGAGCTGTTTTTT

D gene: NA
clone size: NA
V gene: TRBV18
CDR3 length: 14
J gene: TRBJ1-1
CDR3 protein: CASSPVPGGTEAFF
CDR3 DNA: TGTGCCAGCTCACCGGTCCCGGGAGGGACTGAAGCTTTCTTT

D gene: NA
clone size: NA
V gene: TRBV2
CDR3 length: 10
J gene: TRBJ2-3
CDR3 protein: CASSYNRVLF
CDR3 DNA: TGTGCCAGCAGCTACAATAGAGTGCTTTTT

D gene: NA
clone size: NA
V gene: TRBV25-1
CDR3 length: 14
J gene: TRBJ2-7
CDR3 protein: CASSEAGQGLEQYF
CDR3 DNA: TGTGCCAGCAGTGAGGCCGGCCAAGGGCTAGAGCAGTACTTC

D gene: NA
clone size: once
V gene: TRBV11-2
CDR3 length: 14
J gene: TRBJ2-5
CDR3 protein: CASSFGHSVETQYF
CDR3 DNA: TGTGCCAGCAGCTTCGGGCACTCGGTGGAGACCCAGTACTTC

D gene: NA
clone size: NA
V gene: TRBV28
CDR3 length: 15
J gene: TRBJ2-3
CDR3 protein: CASRDQGLGTDTQYF
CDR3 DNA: TGTGCCAGTCGAGACCAGGGTTTGGGGACAGATACGCAGTATTTT

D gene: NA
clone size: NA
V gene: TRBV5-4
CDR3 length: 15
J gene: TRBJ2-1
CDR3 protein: CASSTTGGAYNEQFF
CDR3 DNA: TGTGCCAGCAGCACCACAGGGGGGGCCTACAATGAGCAGTTCTTC

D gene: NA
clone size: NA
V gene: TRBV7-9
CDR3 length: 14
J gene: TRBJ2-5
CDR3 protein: CASLGGEYVMSQYF
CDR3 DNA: TGTGCCAGCCTAGGAGGAGAATACGTGATGTCCCAGTACTTC

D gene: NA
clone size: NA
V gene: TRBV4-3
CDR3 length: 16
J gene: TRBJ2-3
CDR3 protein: CASSPITGGEGDTQYF
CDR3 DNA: TGCGCCAGCAGCCCTATAACGGGCGGGGAAGGAGACACGCAGTATTTT

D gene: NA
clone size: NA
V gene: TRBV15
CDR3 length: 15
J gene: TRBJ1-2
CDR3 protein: CATSRENIANYGYTF
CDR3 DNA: TGTGCCACCAGCAGAGAAAACATAGCTAACTATGGCTACACCTTC

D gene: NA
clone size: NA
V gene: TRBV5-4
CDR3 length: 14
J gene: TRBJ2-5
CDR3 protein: CASRPDRIQETQYF
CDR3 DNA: TGTGCCAGCAGACCAGACAGGATCCAAGAGACCCAGTACTTC

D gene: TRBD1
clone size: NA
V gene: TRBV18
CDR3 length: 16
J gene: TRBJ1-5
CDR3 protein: CASSLGQGAIDQPQHF
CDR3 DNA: TGTGCCAGCTCACTCGGACAGGGGGCAATTGATCAGCCCCAGCATTTT

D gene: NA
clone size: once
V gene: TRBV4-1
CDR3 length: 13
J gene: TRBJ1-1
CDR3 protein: CASSQVTNTEAFF
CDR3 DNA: TGCGCCAGCAGCCAAGTCACCAACACTGAAGCTTTCTTT